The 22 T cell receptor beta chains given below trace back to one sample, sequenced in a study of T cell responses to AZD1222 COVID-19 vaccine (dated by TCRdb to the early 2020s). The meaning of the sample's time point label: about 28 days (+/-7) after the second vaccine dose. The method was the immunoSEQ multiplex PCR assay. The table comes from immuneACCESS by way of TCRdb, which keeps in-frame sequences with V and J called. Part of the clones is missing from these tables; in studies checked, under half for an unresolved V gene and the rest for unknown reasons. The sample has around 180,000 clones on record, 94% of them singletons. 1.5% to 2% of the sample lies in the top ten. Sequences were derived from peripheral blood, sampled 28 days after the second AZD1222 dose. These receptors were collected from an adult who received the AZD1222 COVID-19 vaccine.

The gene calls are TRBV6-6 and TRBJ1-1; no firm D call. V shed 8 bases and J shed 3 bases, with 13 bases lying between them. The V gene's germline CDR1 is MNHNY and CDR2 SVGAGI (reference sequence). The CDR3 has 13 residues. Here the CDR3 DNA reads TGTGCCAGCCGGGAGCCTGGGGACACTGAAGCTTTCTTT. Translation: CASREPGDTEAFF.

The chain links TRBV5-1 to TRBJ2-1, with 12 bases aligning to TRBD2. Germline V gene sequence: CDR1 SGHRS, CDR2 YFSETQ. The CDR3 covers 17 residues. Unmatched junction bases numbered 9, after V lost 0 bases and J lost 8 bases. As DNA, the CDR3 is TGCGCCAGCAGCTTGGTTTCGGAGACTAGCGGGAGCTATGAGCAGTTCTTC. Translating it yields CASSLVSETSGSYEQFF.

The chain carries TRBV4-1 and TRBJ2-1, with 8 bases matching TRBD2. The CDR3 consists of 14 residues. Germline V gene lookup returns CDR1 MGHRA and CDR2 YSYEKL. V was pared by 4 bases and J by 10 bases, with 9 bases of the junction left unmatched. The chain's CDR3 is CASSPSGGSGEQFF. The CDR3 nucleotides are TGCGCCAGCAGCCCCAGCGGGGGATCGGGAGAGCAGTTCTTC.

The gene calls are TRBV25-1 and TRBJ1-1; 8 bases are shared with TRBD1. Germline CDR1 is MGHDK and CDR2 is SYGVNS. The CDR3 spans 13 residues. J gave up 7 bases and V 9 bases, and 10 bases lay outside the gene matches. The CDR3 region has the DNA TGTGCCAGTCAACAGACAGGGGTTCATGAAGCTTTCTTT. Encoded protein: CASQQTGVHEAFF.

CDR3 region: CASSEWVVQNIQYF. CDR3 in DNA: TGTGCCAGCAGTGAATGGGTAGTGCAAAACATTCAGTACTTC. The chain links TRBV2 to TRBJ2-4; the D is unclear. Trimming took 2 bases from V and 5 from J, leaving 10 bases between them. The CDR3 contains 14 residues. The germline V gene encodes CDR1 SNHLY and CDR2 FYNNEI. Variable domain in full (rest from reference TRBV2 and TRBJ2-4): EPEVTQTPSHQVTQMGQEVILRCVPISNHLYFYWYRQILGQKVEFLVSFYNNEISEKSEIFDDQFSVERPDGSNFTLKIRSTKLEDSAMYFCASSEWVVQNIQYFGAGTRLSVL.

The CDR3 nucleotides are TGTGCCAGCAGTCGAGGGGTCTCTGGAAACACCATATATTTT. Protein product: CASSRGVSGNTIYF. The chain recombines TRBV13 with TRBJ1-3; D possibly corresponds to TRBD1 (5 bases). V was cut by 6 bases and J by 0 bases, with 9 bases left in between. The length of the CDR3 is 14 residues. Germline V gene sequence: CDR1 PRHDT, CDR2 FYEKMQ (reference sequence).

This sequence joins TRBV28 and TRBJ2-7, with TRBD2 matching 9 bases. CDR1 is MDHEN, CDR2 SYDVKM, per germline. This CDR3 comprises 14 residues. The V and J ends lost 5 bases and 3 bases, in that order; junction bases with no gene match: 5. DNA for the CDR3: TGTGCCAGCAGTCCTCCGACTAGCGGCTACGAGCAGTACTTC. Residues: CASSPPTSGYEQYF.

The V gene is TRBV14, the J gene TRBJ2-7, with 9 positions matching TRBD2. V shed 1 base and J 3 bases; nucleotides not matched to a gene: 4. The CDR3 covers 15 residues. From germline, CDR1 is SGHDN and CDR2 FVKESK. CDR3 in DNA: TGTGCCAGCAGCCAAGCCCTAGCGGGACGCTACGAGCAGTACTTC. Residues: CASSQALAGRYEQYF.

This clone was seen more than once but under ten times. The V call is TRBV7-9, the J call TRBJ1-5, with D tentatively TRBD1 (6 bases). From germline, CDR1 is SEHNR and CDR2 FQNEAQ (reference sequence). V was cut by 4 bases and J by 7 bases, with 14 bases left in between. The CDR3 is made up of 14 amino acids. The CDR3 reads CASSSTVQGQPQHF. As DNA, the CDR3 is TGTGCCAGCAGCTCGACCGTTCAGGGGCAGCCCCAGCATTTT.

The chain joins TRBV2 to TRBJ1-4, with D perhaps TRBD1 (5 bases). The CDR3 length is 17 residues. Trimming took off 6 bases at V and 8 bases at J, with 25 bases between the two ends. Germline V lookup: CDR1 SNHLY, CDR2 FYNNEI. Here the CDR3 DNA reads TGTGCCAGCAGAGAGAGAATACTGGACCAGGGCAGAGAAAAACTGTTTTTT. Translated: CASRERILDQGREKLFF.

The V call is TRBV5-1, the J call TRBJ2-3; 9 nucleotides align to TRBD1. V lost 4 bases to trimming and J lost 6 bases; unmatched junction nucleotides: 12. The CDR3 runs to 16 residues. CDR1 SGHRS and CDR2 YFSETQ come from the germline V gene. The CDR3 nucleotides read TGCGCCAGCAGCCCCGGGACAGGGACGTTTGGGGATACGCAGTATTTT. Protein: CASSPGTGTFGDTQYF.

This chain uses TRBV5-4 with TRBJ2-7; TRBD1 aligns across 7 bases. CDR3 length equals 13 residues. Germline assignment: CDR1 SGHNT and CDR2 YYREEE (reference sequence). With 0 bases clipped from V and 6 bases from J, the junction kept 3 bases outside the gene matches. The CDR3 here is CASSLETGREQYF. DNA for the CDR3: TGTGCCAGCAGCTTGGAGACAGGGCGCGAGCAGTACTTC.

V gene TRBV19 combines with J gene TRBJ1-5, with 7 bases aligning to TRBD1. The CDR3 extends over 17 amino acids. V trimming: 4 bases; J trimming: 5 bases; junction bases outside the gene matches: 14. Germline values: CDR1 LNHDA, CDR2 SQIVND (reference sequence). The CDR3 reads CASSRHMDGTVYQPQHF. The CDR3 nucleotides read TGTGCCAGTAGTAGGCACATGGACGGGACAGTTTATCAGCCCCAGCATTTT.

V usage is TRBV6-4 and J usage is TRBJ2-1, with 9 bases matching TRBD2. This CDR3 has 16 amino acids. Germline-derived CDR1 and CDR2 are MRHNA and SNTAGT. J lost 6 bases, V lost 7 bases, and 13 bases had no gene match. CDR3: CASITLGASGVNEQFF. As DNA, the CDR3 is TGTGCCAGCATCACCCTTGGGGCTAGCGGGGTCAATGAGCAGTTCTTC.

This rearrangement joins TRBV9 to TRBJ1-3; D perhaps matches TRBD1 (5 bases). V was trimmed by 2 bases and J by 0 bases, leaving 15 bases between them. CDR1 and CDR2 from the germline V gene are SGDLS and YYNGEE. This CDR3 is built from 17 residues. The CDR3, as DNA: TGTGCCAGCAGCGTGGGGGGGACCGATCACTCTGGAAACACCATATATTTT. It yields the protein CASSVGGTDHSGNTIYF.

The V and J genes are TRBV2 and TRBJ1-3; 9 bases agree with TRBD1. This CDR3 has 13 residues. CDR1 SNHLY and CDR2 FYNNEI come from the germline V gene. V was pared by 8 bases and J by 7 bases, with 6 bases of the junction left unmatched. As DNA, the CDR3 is TGTGCCAGCGTAGGGACAGGGTCGAACACCATATATTTT. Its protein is CASVGTGSNTIYF. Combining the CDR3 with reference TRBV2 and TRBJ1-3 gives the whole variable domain EPEVTQTPSHQVTQMGQEVILRCVPISNHLYFYWYRQILGQKVEFLVSFYNNEISEKSEIFDDQFSVERPDGSNFTLKIRSTKLEDSAMYFCASVGTGSNTIYFGEGSWLTVV.

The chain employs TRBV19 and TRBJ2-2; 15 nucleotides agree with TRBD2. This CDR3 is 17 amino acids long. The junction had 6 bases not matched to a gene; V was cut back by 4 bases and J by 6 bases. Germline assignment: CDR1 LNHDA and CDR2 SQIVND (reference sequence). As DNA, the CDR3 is TGTGCCAGTAGTAACCGGACTAGCGGGAGGGCAGCCGGGGAGCTGTTTTTT. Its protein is CASSNRTSGRAAGELFF. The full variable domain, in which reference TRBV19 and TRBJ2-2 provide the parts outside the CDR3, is DGGITQSPKYLFRKEGQNVTLSCEQNLNHDAMYWYRQDPGQGLRLIYYSQIVNDFQKGDIAEGYSVSREKKESFPLTVTSAQKNPTAFYLCASSNRTSGRAAGELFFGEGSRLTVL.

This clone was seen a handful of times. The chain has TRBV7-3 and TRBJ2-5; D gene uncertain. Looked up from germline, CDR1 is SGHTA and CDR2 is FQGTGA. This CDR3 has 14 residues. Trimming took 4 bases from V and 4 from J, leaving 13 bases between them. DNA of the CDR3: TGTGCCAGCAGCTCCCAACCGAGCTCAGAGACCCAGTACTTC. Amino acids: CASSSQPSSETQYF.

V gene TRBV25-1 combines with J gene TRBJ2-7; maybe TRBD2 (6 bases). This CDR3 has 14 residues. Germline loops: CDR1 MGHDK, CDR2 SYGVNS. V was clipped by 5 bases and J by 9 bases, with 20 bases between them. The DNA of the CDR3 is TGTGCCAGCAGTTTCGGTCGGGGAGGAGTAGGGCAGTACTTC. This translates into CASSFGRGGVGQYF.

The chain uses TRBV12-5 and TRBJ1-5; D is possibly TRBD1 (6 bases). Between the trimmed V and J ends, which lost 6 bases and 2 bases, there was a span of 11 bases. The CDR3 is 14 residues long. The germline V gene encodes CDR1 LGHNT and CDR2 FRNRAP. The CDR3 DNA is TGTGCTAGTGGGATCTCAGGGGGCAATCAGCCCCAGCATTTT. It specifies CASGISGGNQPQHF.

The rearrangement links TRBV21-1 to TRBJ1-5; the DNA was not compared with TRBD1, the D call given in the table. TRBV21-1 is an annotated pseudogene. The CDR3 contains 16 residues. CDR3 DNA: TGTGCCAGCAGCACCAGGCGGACAGTATTCAATCAGCCCCAGCATTTT. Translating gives CASSTRRTVFNQPQHF.

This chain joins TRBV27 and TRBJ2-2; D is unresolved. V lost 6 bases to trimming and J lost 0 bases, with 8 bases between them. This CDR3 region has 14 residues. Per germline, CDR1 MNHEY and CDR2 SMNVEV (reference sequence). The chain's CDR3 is CASRTPTNTGELFF. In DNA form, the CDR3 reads TGTGCCAGCAGGACCCCGACGAACACCGGGGAGCTGTTTTTT.